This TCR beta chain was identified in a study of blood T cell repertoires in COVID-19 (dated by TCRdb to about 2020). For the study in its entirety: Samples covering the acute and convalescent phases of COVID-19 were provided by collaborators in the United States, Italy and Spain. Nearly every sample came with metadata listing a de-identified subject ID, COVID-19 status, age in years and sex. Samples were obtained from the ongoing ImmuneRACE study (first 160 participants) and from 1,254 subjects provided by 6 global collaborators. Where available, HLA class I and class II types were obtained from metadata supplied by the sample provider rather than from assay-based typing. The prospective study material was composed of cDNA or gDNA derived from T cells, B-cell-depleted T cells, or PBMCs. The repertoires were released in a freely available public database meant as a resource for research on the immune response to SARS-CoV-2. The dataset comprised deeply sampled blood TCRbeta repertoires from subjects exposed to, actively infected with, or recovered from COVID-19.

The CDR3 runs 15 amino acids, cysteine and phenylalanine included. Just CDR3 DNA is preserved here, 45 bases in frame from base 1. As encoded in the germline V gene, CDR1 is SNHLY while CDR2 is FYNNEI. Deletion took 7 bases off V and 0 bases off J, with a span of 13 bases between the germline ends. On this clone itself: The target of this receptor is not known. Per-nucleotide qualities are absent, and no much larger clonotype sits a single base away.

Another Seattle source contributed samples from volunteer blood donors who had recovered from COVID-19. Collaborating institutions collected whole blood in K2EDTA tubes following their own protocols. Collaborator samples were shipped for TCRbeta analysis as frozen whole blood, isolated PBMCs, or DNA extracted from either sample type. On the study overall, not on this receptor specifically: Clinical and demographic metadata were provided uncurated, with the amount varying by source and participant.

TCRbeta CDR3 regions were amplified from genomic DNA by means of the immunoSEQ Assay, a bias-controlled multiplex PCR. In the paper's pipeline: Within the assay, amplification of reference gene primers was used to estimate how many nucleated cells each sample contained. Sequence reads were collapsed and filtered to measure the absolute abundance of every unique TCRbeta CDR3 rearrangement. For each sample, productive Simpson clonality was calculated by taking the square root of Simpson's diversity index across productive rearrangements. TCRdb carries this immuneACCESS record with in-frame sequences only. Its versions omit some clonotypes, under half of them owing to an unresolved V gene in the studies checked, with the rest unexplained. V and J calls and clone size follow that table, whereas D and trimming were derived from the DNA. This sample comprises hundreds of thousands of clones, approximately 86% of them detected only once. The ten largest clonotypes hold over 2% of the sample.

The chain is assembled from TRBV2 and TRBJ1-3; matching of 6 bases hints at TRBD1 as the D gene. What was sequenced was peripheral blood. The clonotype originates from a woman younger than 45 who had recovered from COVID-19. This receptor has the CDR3 CASIADRSSGNTIYF. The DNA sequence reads TGTGCCAGCATAGCTGACAGGTCCTCTGGAAACACCATATATTTT.